Listed here are 30 T cell receptor beta chains from one sample, sequenced in a study of T-cell memory formation after mild COVID-19. TCRdb reprocessed the 5' RACE reads via MiXCR and lists one record per CDR3 protein. The sample lists 350,000 or so distinct CDR3 sequences, under 15% occurring once. What was sequenced was PBMCs or a T cell subset sorted from them (not recorded which). These receptors all stem from a man aged 18 to 29 who had mild COVID-19 (a few samples of this study predate the infection). Cell type and time point are not known.

The chain joins TRBV29-1 to TRBJ2-1; 7 nucleotides match TRBD1. Germline loops: CDR1 SQVTM, CDR2 ANQGSEA. V lost 7 bases to trimming and J lost 5 bases; unmatched junction nucleotides: 11. The CDR3 has 14 residues. The CDR3 coding sequence is TGCAGCGCCAAGGACAGGAGCGGCCACAATGAGCAGTTCTTC. It is translated as CSAKDRSGHNEQFF.

In its sample, this clonotype was seen a few times. The J gene is TRBJ1-2, the V gene TRBV6-2 or TRBV6-3; TRBD1 matches 9 bases. Germline CDR1 reads MNHEY; CDR2 reads SVGEGT. The CDR3 runs 19 residues. The V segment lost 2 bases and the J segment 2 bases; nucleotides outside the gene matches: 15. The CDR3 protein is CASSYRLSGTGGQNYGYTF. The CDR3 nucleotides read TGTGCCAGCAGTTACCGCCTCTCAGGAACAGGGGGCCAAAACTATGGCTACACCTTC.

This sequence joins TRBV20-1 and TRBJ1-1; D is unclear. Germline CDR1 reads DFQATT; CDR2 reads SNEGSKA (reference sequence). The CDR3 consists of 11 residues. Between the trimmed V and J ends, which lost 7 bases and 4 bases, there was a span of 10 bases. The DNA for the CDR3 is TGCAGTGGTCAAGGGTCCACTGAAGCTTTCTTT. Translated, it gives CSGQGSTEAFF.

This clonotype was found many times. V gene TRBV4-1 combines with J gene TRBJ1-1; D unresolved. V lost 0 bases, J lost 11 bases, and 10 bases lay in between. CDR1 is MGHRA and CDR2 is YSYEKL in the germline V gene. This CDR3 is built from 12 residues. For the CDR3, the DNA is TGCGCCAGCAGCCAAGACAGGCTTGAGGCTTTCTTT. Protein product: CASSQDRLEAFF.

This clonotype was observed a handful of times. The rearrangement uses TRBV6-2 or TRBV6-3 and TRBJ2-7; 8 bases map to TRBD1. Unmatched junction bases numbered 8, after V lost 6 bases and J lost 7 bases. Germline V lookup: CDR1 MNHEY, CDR2 SVGEGT. The CDR3 is 13 amino acids. CDR3 amino acids: CASRQTGTGEQYF. Written as DNA, the CDR3 is TGTGCCAGCAGACAGACAGGGACAGGAGAGCAGTACTTC.

Only a few counts were recorded for this clonotype. The chain uses TRBV9 and TRBJ2-5; TRBD2 matches at 9 bases. The germline V gene has CDR1 SGDLS and CDR2 YYNGEE. J lost 0 bases, V lost 4 bases, and 10 bases had no gene match. This CDR3 spans 17 amino acids. Written as DNA, the CDR3 is TGTGCCAGCAGCCCAGGGCATGCGGGGGGGTACCAAGAGACCCAGTACTTC. This translates into CASSPGHAGGYQETQYF.

This clonotype was counted ten times or more. The genes are TRBV7-2 and TRBJ1-2; 7 bases fit TRBD1. The CDR3 is 13 residues long. Unmatched junction bases numbered 5, after V lost 3 bases and J lost 7 bases. Per germline, CDR1 SGHTA and CDR2 FQGNSA. The CDR3 sequence: CASSLDRRAGYTF. CDR3 coding DNA: TGTGCCAGCAGCTTGGACAGGCGGGCTGGCTACACCTTC. The full variable domain, its missing parts supplied by reference TRBV7-2 and TRBJ1-2, is GAGVSQSPSNKVTEKGKDVELRCDPISGHTALYWYRQSLGQGLEFLIYFQGNSAPDKSGLPSDRFSAERTGGSVSTLTIQRTQQEDSAVYLCASSLDRRAGYTFGSGTRLTVV.

This clonotype was picked up a small number of times. The chain uses TRBV27 and TRBJ2-1, with 13 bases fitting TRBD2. V dropped 5 bases and J dropped 3; count of bases not matched to a gene: 4. The length of the CDR3 is 16 residues. The V gene's germline CDR1 is MNHEY and CDR2 SMNVEV (reference sequence). CDR3 in DNA: TGTGCCAGCAGTGGGACTAGCGGGGAAATCTACAATGAGCAGTTCTTC. Translated, it gives CASSGTSGEIYNEQFF.

This clonotype showed up just a few times. The rearrangement joins TRBV7-2 to TRBJ2-3, with 15 nucleotides matching TRBD2. The CDR3 contains 14 residues. Germline V gene lookup returns CDR1 SGHTA and CDR2 FQGNSA. The V and J ends lost 5 bases and 10 bases, in that order; junction bases with no gene match: 4. The CDR3 loop reads CASSPGTSGGPQYF. The CDR3 DNA sequence: TGTGCCAGCAGCCCGGGGACTAGCGGGGGGCCGCAGTATTTT.

This clonotype was detected a few times. V is TRBV27 and J is TRBJ1-5; the D is unclear. The CDR3 is made up of 14 amino acids. The germline V gene encodes CDR1 MNHEY and CDR2 SMNVEV (reference sequence). Trimming took 6 bases from V and 0 from J, leaving 9 bases between them. The CDR3 loop is CASSISHSNQPQHF. The DNA for the CDR3 is TGTGCCAGCAGCATAAGTCATAGCAATCAGCCCCAGCATTTT.

This clonotype was seen more than once but under ten times. The gene calls are TRBV6-5 and TRBJ2-7; 7 bases map to TRBD2. CDR3 length equals 13 residues. V lost 5 bases to trimming and J lost 5 bases; unmatched junction nucleotides: 6. CDR1 and CDR2 from the germline V gene are MNHEY and SVGAGI. The CDR3: CASSTGRVDEQYF. Here the CDR3 DNA reads TGTGCCAGCAGTACGGGGAGGGTAGACGAGCAGTACTTC.

On this clonotype: Germline is not matched at one junction end, which may reflect a read error. This chain links TRBV5-1 with TRBJ2-7; 11 bases map to TRBD1. The germline V gene has CDR1 SGHRS and CDR2 YFSETQ. The CDR3 consists of 13 residues. CDR3: CASSLGTGGEPYF. CDR3 nucleotide sequence: TGCGCCAGCAGCCTCGGGACAGGGGGAGAGCCGTACTTC.

This clonotype was detected only a few times. The chain employs TRBV12-3 or TRBV12-4 and TRBJ2-5; TRBD1 matches at 12 bases. With V trimmed by 7 bases and J by 4 bases, 7 bases remained unmatched. This CDR3 comprises 15 residues. The CDR3 is CASTSGTGGLETQYF. The CDR3 nucleotides read TGTGCCAGCACTTCCGGGACAGGGGGCTTAGAGACCCAGTACTTC.

A few counts support this clonotype. The rearrangement links TRBV11-2 to TRBJ2-3, with D unresolved. The V gene lost 2 bases and the J gene lost 4 bases, with 10 bases spanning the gap. The germline CDR1 and CDR2 sequences are SGHAT and FQNNGV. The CDR3 is 14 residues long. The CDR3 protein is CASSLLGKADTQYF. The DNA of the CDR3 is TGTGCCAGCAGCTTATTGGGGAAAGCAGATACGCAGTATTTT.

This clonotype was found a few times. This chain connects TRBV10-3 to TRBJ2-4; 10 bases are a match to TRBD1. CDR1 ENHRY and CDR2 SYGVKD come from the germline V gene. This CDR3 region has 13 residues. V lost 8 bases, J lost 5 bases, and 3 bases stayed unmatched. CDR3 loop: CAIGDRGQNIQYF. The CDR3 DNA reads TGTGCCATCGGGGACAGGGGCCAAAACATTCAGTACTTC.

V and J are TRBV18 and TRBJ2-3; 7 bases fit TRBD2. The CDR3 runs to 16 residues. The germline V gene encodes CDR1 KGHSH and CDR2 LQKENI. Trimming took 1 base from V and 1 from J; bases not matched to a gene: 5. The CDR3 DNA reads as TGTGCCAGCTCACCACTCTCCAGCGGGGGCACAGATACGCAGTATTTT. Translation gives CASSPLSSGGTDTQYF.

This clonotype was recorded a few times. The chain recombines TRBV12-3 or TRBV12-4 with TRBJ2-3; a possible D gene is TRBD1 (6 bases). This CDR3 is built from 12 residues. The ends were cut back, 8 bases at V and 0 bases at J, with 6 bases in the middle. CDR3 residues: CASQGSTDTQYF. The CDR3 DNA reads as TGTGCCAGCCAGGGGAGCACAGATACGCAGTATTTT.

The rearrangement joins TRBV6-5 to TRBJ2-3; no firm D call. CDR1 MNHEY and CDR2 SVGAGI come from the germline V gene. V lost 7 bases to trimming and J lost 5 bases, with 10 bases between them. The CDR3 loop spans 12 amino acids. The CDR3 region has the DNA TGTGCCAGCACAAATAGACGAGATACGCAGTATTTT. This sequence encodes CASTNRRDTQYF.

The chain joins TRBV18 to TRBJ1-5; 7 nucleotides agree with TRBD1. CDR3 length: 15 amino acids. CDR1 is KGHSH, CDR2 LQKENI, per germline. J lost 4 bases, V lost 6 bases, and 9 bases had no gene match. The CDR3, as DNA: TGTGCCAGCTCCCGGGGACAGACCGTTAATCAGCCCCAGCATTTT. Protein sequence: CASSRGQTVNQPQHF.

The gene calls are TRBV12-3 or TRBV12-4 and TRBJ1-5; 7 bases match TRBD1. V was clipped by 5 bases and J by 7 bases; unmatched bases: 8. The CDR3 has 14 amino acids. The CDR3, as DNA: TGTGCCAGCAGTCATGCAGGGGGAAACCAGCCCCAGCATTTT. It specifies CASSHAGGNQPQHF.

The chain employs TRBV7-8 and TRBJ2-3; D call uncertain. The CDR3 spans 13 residues. Germline CDR1 is SGHVS and CDR2 is FQNEAQ. Trimming pared 3 bases from V and 6 bases from J, leaving 10 bases between. The chain's CDR3 is CASSLLVLDTQYF. DNA for the CDR3: TGTGCCAGCAGCTTGCTAGTGCTGGATACGCAGTATTTT.

The chain combines TRBV5-1 with TRBJ1-1; maybe TRBD1 (6 bases). CDR1 is SGHRS and CDR2 is YFSETQ in the germline V gene. The CDR3 is 15 amino acids. Trimming took 7 bases from V and 5 from J, leaving 21 bases between them. The CDR3 DNA follows: TGCGCCAGCGCCTACTCCACGGGGGGCCCAACTGAAGCTTTCTTT. Protein: CASAYSTGGPTEAFF.

This clonotype has a handful of counts. The chain joins TRBV4-2 to TRBJ1-1; D is undetermined. The V end was cut by 5 bases, the J end by 6 bases, with 7 bases between. This CDR3 comprises 11 residues. Germline V gene lookup returns CDR1 LGHNA and CDR2 YNFKEQ. In DNA, the CDR3 is TGTGCCAGCAGCAGATTCCCTGAAGCTTTCTTT. It specifies CASSRFPEAFF.

In this sample, this clonotype turned up a few times. The chain uses TRBV10-2 and TRBJ1-1; no clear D. In germline, CDR1 is WSHSY, CDR2 SAAADI. The CDR3 loop spans 11 amino acids. Trimming pared 7 bases from V and 4 bases from J, leaving 7 bases between. CDR3 loop: CASMRATEAFF. For the CDR3, the DNA is TGCGCCAGCATGAGGGCCACTGAAGCTTTCTTT.

This clonotype occurred a few times. This sequence joins TRBV5-1 and TRBJ2-1; weak D call: TRBD2 (6 bases). V was pared by 4 bases and J by 5 bases, with 16 bases between. The CDR3 covers 15 residues. Germline CDR1 SGHRS, CDR2 YFSETQ. The CDR3 protein is CASSRGTPAHNEQFF. The CDR3 coding sequence is TGCGCCAGCAGCCGCGGGACTCCGGCCCACAATGAGCAGTTCTTC.

The chain combines TRBV18 with TRBJ1-2; a possible D gene is TRBD1 (6 bases). Trimming cost V 2 bases and J 8 bases, with 18 bases left between them. In germline, CDR1 is KGHSH, CDR2 LQKENI. CDR3 length: 15 amino acids. This chain's CDR3 is CASSPRLSSGDGYTF. DNA of the CDR3: TGTGCCAGCTCACCAAGGCTCTCCTCAGGGGACGGCTACACCTTC.

This sequence joins TRBV10-3 and TRBJ1-2; no reliable D call. The CDR3 runs to 16 residues. Germline V gives CDR1 ENHRY, CDR2 SYGVKD. Trimming stripped 0 bases from V and 0 bases from J, with 11 bases between. Here the CDR3 reads CAISESKTLSNYGYTF. The DNA for the CDR3 is TGTGCCATCAGTGAGTCGAAGACACTCTCTAACTATGGCTACACCTTC.

About this clonotype: Here the CDR3 omits its conserved ending phenylalanine or tryptophan, so a read error is the likely source. The chain is built from TRBV7-2 and TRBJ2-7, with D hard to call. Germline assignment: CDR1 SGHTA and CDR2 FQGNSA. V lost 6 bases, J lost 2 bases, and 11 bases lay in between. The CDR3 length is 13 residues. The CDR3 spells CASRLKGTYEQYY. As DNA, the CDR3 is TGTGCCAGCAGGCTAAAAGGGACCTACGAGCAGTACTAC.

In its sample, this clonotype was seen many times. CDR3 bases: TGCGCCAGCAGCCAAGTCCTCGGGCGGAGCTCCTACGAGCAGTACTTC. Translation gives CASSQVLGRSSYEQYF. The J gene is TRBJ2-7, the V gene TRBV4-1; D remains unclear. Trimming removed 1 base at V and 0 bases at J, with 13 bases between. The CDR3 runs 16 residues. Germline V gene data show CDR1 as MGHRA and CDR2 as YSYEKL.

This clonotype was seen a handful of times. The chain recombines TRBV12-3 or TRBV12-4 with TRBJ1-1, with D tentatively TRBD1 (6 bases). The CDR3 has 14 amino acids. V was clipped by 4 bases and J by 4 bases, with 13 bases between them. DNA for the CDR3: TGTGCCAGCAGTTCAGGACAGTTGTTCACTGAAGCTTTCTTT. Its translation: CASSSGQLFTEAFF.